Listed below are T cell receptor beta chains from one sample, sequenced in a study of CD8 T cells in Susac syndrome. TCRdb re-derived calls from the immunoSEQ multiplex PCR reads in MiXCR, one entry per CDR3 protein. The top ten hold less than 0.55% of the sample, which has 50,000 or so distinct CDR3 sequences, just over 90% seen once. The sequenced sample consisted of CD8+ T cells from PBMCs. The receptors were gathered from a human donor with multiple sclerosis. The CDR3 runs from the conserved cysteine through the conserved F or W. Each record gives: clone size, D gene, V gene, CDR3 length, J gene, CDR3 DNA, CDR3 protein. D genes are given only for firm matches. Clone size, where shown, is once, few, many, or a class for clones that have expanded.

>few|.|TRBV9|14|TRBJ2-3
TGTGCCAGCAGCGTAGAAAAGGGGACAGATACGCAGTATTTT
CASSVEKGTDTQYF
>once|.|TRBV7-6|17|TRBJ2-7
TGTGCCAGCAGCTTAGGTCGGGCCAGGCAAAGCTCCTACGAGCAGTACTTC
CASSLGRARQSSYEQYF
>.|.|TRBV19|14|TRBJ2-3
TGTGCCAGTAGTTTGAGGGGGAGCACAGATACGCAGTATTTT
CASSLRGSTDTQYF
>.|.|TRBV15|14|TRBJ2-1
TGTGCCACCAGCGGGGGGCGGGACTGGAATGAGCAGTTCTTC
CATSGGRDWNEQFF
>.|.|TRBV9|13|TRBJ2-7
TGTGCCAGCAGCGGATCACAGGGCCACGAGCAGTACTTC
CASSGSQGHEQYF
>.|TRBD2|TRBV7-9|19|TRBJ2-2
TGTGCCAGCAGCTCAAGCGAGCGGGGGGGAACTTCGAACACCGGGGAGCTGTTTTTT
CASSSSERGGTSNTGELFF
>.|.|TRBV12-3/TRBV12-4|14|TRBJ1-5
TGTGCCAGCAGTTCTCTTAGCCAAATTCAGCCCCAGCATTTT
CASSSLSQIQPQHF
>.|.|TRBV7-9|16|TRBJ1-1
TGTGCCAGCAGTTGGGGGATGATGGCGGGGGCCACTGAAGCTTTCTTT
CASSWGMMAGATEAFF
>.|.|TRBV28|12|TRBJ2-5
TGTGCCAGCACCAGGCCGAAAGAGACCCAGTACTTC
CASTRPKETQYF
>.|.|TRBV5-6|15|TRBJ2-6
TGTGCCAGCAGCTTGTCCGGGGGAGGGGCCAACGTCCTGACTTTC
CASSLSGGGANVLTF
>.|.|TRBV7-9|15|TRBJ2-3
TGTGCCAGCAGCGGGCCCCAAAGCCCCTCAGATACGCAGTATTTT
CASSGPQSPSDTQYF
>.|.|TRBV5-5|12|TRBJ2-5
TGTGCCAGCAGCTTGTATGAAGAGACCCAGTACTTC
CASSLYEETQYF
>.|.|TRBV15|15|TRBJ1-3
TGTGCCACCGAATTGGACGGGACCACTGGAAACACCATATATTTT
CATELDGTTGNTIYF
>few|.|TRBV14|13|TRBJ2-7
TGTGCCAGCAGCCAATTAAGGGAGGACGAGCAGTACTTC
CASSQLREDEQYF
>.|TRBD2|TRBV27|16|TRBJ2-3
TGTGCCAGCAGTTTATCGACTAGCGGGTACCGGGATACGCAGTATTTT
CASSLSTSGYRDTQYF
>.|.|TRBV7-9|13|TRBJ1-1
TGTGCCAGCAGCTTACAGGGGATCACTGAAGCTTTCTTT
CASSLQGITEAFF
>.|.|TRBV2|17|TRBJ2-1
TGTGCCAGCAGTGGGTTCGGGGGCAGACTCTCCTACAATGAGCAGTTCTTC
CASSGFGGRLSYNEQFF
>.|.|TRBV9|13|TRBJ2-5
TGTGCCAGCAGCGTAGAGGGACAAGAGACCCAGTACTTC
CASSVEGQETQYF
>.|.|TRBV12-3/TRBV12-4|16|TRBJ2-7
TGTGCCAGCAGTTTTTATGGGGACAAAGGAGACTACGAGCAGTACTTC
CASSFYGDKGDYEQYF
>.|TRBD1|TRBV20-1|14|TRBJ1-2
TGCAGTGCTAGCGAGCCAGGGGGAGGTAATGGCTACACCTTC
CSASEPGGGNGYTF
>.|.|TRBV7-3|15|TRBJ2-1
TGTGCCAGCAGCTTAACGGGACCCTCCTCGAATGAGCAGTTCTTC
CASSLTGPSSNEQFF
>.|TRBD1|TRBV12-5|15|TRBJ1-4
TGTGCTAGTGGTCCCCGGGACAGGCCTAATGAAAAACTGTTTTTT
CASGPRDRPNEKLFF
>.|.|TRBV30|13|TRBJ1-1
TGTGCCTGGAGTGTAGCCGGGGGCACTGAAGCTTTCTTT
CAWSVAGGTEAFF
>.|.|TRBV20-1|16|TRBJ2-1
TGCAGTGCTAGAGATCAAGGTAGCTGGGCAGACAATGAGCAGTTCTTC
CSARDQGSWADNEQFF
>.|TRBD2|TRBV9|12|TRBJ2-1
TGTGCCAGCAGCGTAGGTAGCGGGGGTCAGTTCTTC
CASSVGSGGQFF
>.|.|TRBV24-1|18|TRBJ2-3
TGTGCCACCAGTGATTTGAGGGACCACAGTACTTTCACAGATACGCAGTATTTT
CATSDLRDHSTFTDTQYF
>.|.|TRBV7-9|16|TRBJ1-6
TGTGCCAGCAGCTTACCGGCAGGGGAAGCTAATTCACCCCTCCACTTT
CASSLPAGEANSPLHF
>.|.|TRBV28|13|TRBJ2-1
TGTGCCAGCAGTTTAGTGTGGTGGGATGAGCAGTTCTTC
CASSLVWWDEQFF
>.|TRBD1|TRBV9|13|TRBJ2-1
TGTGCCAGCAGCCTCAGCAGGGGGCATGAGCAGTTCTTC
CASSLSRGHEQFF
>once|.|TRBV15|13|TRBJ1-1
TGTGCCACCAGCAGAGAAAGGAACACTGAAGCTTTCTTT
CATSRERNTEAFF
>.|.|TRBV12-5|14|TRBJ2-1
TGTGCTAGTGGGTATAGGGACGTCTACAATGAGCAGTTCTTC
CASGYRDVYNEQFF
>.|.|TRBV16|15|TRBJ2-3
TGTGCCAGCAGCCAACTGCTTGGACCCACAGATACGCAGTATTTT
CASSQLLGPTDTQYF
>.|.|TRBV9|12|TRBJ2-1
TGTGCCAGCAGCGCCTTGGGTACTGAGCAGTTCTTC
CASSALGTEQFF
>.|TRBD1|TRBV28|16|TRBJ2-7
TGTGCCAGCAGTTTATCCTCTTCGACAGGGAACTACGAGCAGTACTTC
CASSLSSSTGNYEQYF
>.|TRBD1|TRBV5-4|18|TRBJ2-3
TGTGCCAGCAGCTTGGCAGACTGGGACAGGATAAACACAGATACGCAGTATTTT
CASSLADWDRINTDTQYF
>.|.|TRBV28|18|TRBJ2-2
TGTGCCAGCAGTTTATATAGTTGGAGGGAAGTCGACACCGGGGAGCTGTTTTTT
CASSLYSWREVDTGELFF
>.|TRBD1|TRBV6-6|14|TRBJ2-1
TGTGCCAGCCTTTACGCGGGACAGGGAGGGGAGCAGTTCTTC
CASLYAGQGGEQFF
>.|.|TRBV19|14|TRBJ2-7
TGTGCCAGTAGTATACGGGGTAGAGCGGACGAGCAGTACTTC
CASSIRGRADEQYF
>.|TRBD1|TRBV10-3|19|TRBJ2-3
TGTGCCATCAGTGAGCTACGGGACAGGGATACAGACGCCCCGGATACGCAGTATTTT
CAISELRDRDTDAPDTQYF
>.|.|TRBV5-6|12|TRBJ2-7
TGTGCCAGCATGGGGGACTCCTACGAGCAGTACTTC
CASMGDSYEQYF